This T cell receptor beta chain was documented in a study of cytomegalovirus exposure and HLA in healthy donors. Use of 60 Vbeta and 13 Jbeta primers characterized the PCR. Using immunoSEQ multiplex PCR, the repertoire was profiled, and TCRdb retains in-frame clones only, with some absent. The sample lists 150,000 to 200,000 clones; roughly 80% were seen once. As for this clone: What it binds is unknown.

Study results and caveats: A few V segments could not be told apart, such as TRBV6-2 and TRBV6-3, and were left out. HLA alleles showed associations with 15,000 to 20,000 TCR beta sequences in a later analysis, at a 0.05 false discovery rate.

Healthy bone marrow donors made up the donor group. Trimming took off 2 bases at V and 3 bases at J, with 8 bases between the two ends. CDR3 size: 14 residues. Germline V gene lookup returns CDR1 LNHDA and CDR2 SQIVND (reference sequence). Sequenced: PBMCs. This TCR came from a man aged 40-49 years in good health and CMV-seropositive. The chain links TRBV19 to TRBJ1-5, with D perhaps TRBD1 (6 bases). The CDR3 DNA reads TGTGCCAGTAGTATACGGGACAACAATCAGCCCCAGCATTTT. Encoded protein: CASSIRDNNQPQHF.